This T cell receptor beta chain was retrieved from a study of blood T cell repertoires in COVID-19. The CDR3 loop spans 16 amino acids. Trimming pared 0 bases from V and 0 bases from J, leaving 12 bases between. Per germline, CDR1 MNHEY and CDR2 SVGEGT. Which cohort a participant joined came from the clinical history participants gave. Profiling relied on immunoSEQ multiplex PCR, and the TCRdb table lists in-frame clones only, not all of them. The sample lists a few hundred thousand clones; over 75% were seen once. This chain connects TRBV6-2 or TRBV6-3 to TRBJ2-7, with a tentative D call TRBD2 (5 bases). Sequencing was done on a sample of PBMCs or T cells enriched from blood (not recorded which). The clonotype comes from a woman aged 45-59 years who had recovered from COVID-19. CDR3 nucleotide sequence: TGTGCCAGCAGTTACTCAAATGAGCGGAGCTCCTACGAGCAGTACTTC. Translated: CASSYSNERSSYEQYF.